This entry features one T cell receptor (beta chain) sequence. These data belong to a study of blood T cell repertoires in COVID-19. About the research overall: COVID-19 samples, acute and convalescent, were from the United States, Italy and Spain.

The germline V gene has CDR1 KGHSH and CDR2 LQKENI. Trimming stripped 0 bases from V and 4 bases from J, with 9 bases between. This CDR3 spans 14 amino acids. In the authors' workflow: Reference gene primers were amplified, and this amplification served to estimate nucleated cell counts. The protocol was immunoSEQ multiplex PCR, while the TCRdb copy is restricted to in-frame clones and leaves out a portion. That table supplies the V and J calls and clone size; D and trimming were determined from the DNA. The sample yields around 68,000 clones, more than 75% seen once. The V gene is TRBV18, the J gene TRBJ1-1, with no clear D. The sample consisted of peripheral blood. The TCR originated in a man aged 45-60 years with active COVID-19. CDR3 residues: CASSPPGSLTEAFF. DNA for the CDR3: TGTGCCAGCTCACCACCGGGCAGCCTCACTGAAGCTTTCTTT.